Included here is one TCR beta chain sequence, with context. As yet, its antigen is unknown. The data were obtained in a study of cytomegalovirus exposure and HLA in healthy donors. The study, taken as a whole, reports: There were some public TCRs occurring in many donors, but most TCR sequences were rare.

Using immunoSEQ multiplex PCR, the repertoire was profiled, and TCRdb retains in-frame clones only, with some absent. The table records 250,000 to 300,000 clones, about 86% of them present only once. This CDR3 is 15 amino acids long. Losses at the gene ends were 5 bases for V and 6 bases for J; bases not matched to a gene: 8. Germline assignment: CDR1 SGHTA and CDR2 FQGNSA. This chain uses TRBV7-2 with TRBJ1-2, with 11 bases matching TRBD1. This clonotype was obtained from a young woman in good health and CMV-seronegative. Sequenced material: PBMCs. The CDR3 region has the DNA TGTGCCAGCAGCCAGAGGACAGGGGGCGCCCATGGCTACACCTTC. Encoded protein: CASSQRTGGAHGYTF.